Given below is one T cell receptor (beta chain) in context. Using immunoSEQ multiplex PCR, the repertoire was profiled, and TCRdb retains in-frame clones only, with some absent. Found here are roughly 25,000 clones, approximately 81% of them singletons; the top ten hold around 10%. The data belong to a study of PD-L1 blockade in urothelial cancer. The input for sequencing was PBMCs, taken around atezolizumab (anti-PD-L1) treatment. This sequence originates from a man between 65 and 79 years old with urothelial cancer.

CDR3 region: CASSQFQVTEAFF. The CDR3 nucleotides are TGTGCCAGCAGCCAATTTCAGGTCACTGAAGCTTTCTTT. The chain uses TRBV7-2 and TRBJ1-1; no clear D. The CDR3 totals 13 residues. Trimming pared 5 bases from V and 4 bases from J, leaving 11 bases between. Germline V lookup: CDR1 SGHTA, CDR2 FQGNSA.